The present T cell receptor beta chain was sequenced within a study of cytomegalovirus exposure and HLA in healthy donors (dated by TCRdb to the late 2010s). With regard to the full study: An earlier analysis of more than 550 of the donors reported 276 Gb of sequence data and 117 million unique TCR beta sequences obtained from about 179 million T cells. About 280 gigabases of sequencing data and around 87 million unique TCR sequences were included in an early release covering about 700 HLA-typed donors. Among the roughly 430 genotyped donors, about 83% belonged to the genetic ancestry cluster associated with self-reported Caucasian donors. The study aimed to test whether signatures of past pathogen exposure could be identified by cataloging public T cell receptors. The study profiled the T cell repertoires of about 640 subjects by immunosequencing and related them to cytomegalovirus serostatus. A separate validation cohort of 100 to 150 different subjects was used in addition to the approximately 700-subject first cohort. To predict cytomegalovirus infection status, the study brought together high-throughput TCR immunosequencing, statistical association of individual TCRs with disease status, and machine learning. To study patterns of TCR occurrence, a later analysis re-analyzed previously published TCR beta repertoires from just over 650 donors and added high-resolution HLA genotyping. In the later analysis, no new phenotypic data were used to find candidate immune exposures; instead, reliance was placed on TCR beta sequences and their occurrence across donors. To decide whether each TCR beta V gene segment behaved as functional or pseudogenic, an earlier analysis of some 580 of the donors relied on high-throughput TCR beta sequencing. Alongside the repertoire data, information on donor age, sex, ethnicity and CMV serostatus was compiled. A later genetic analysis used genome-wide SNP genotypes for about 65% of the roughly 700 donors, treating that subset as a discovery cohort. Every discovery cohort repertoire had been produced on one sequencing platform. HLA typing covered class I and class II loci at four-digit resolution. The number of donors typed differed by locus, with about 620-630 for A, B, C, DRB1 and DQB1, more than 500 for DQA1, about 610 for DPA1, and some 440 for DPB1. A handful of DR-DQ haplotypes were handled as single units for association and clustering because linkage in the cohort was strong. Among almost 400 genotyped donors of the cohort, an average of 235,054 unique TCR beta nucleotide sequences were sequenced per donor, around 20% of them non-productive.

On this clone itself: Its specific antigen is unknown. Base qualities are not provided; no much larger clone lies one nucleotide away.

The cohort was made up of hundreds of healthy bone marrow donors. At the time of sampling, every cohort member was nominally healthy, though immune exposures that went unrecorded were likely present. The donor tested CMV seropositive, placing the donor among the 250 to 300 seropositive members of the cohort. Every donor gave a peripheral blood sample, and the peripheral blood mononuclear cells from that sample were used for TCR beta sequencing. The Qiagen DNeasy Blood Extraction Kit was used to extract genomic DNA from the blood cell samples. The library was made by the immunoSEQ multiplex PCR assay. For the multiplex PCR, a mixture combining 60 forward primers for TCR Vbeta segments and 13 reverse primers for TCR Jbeta segments was used. A multiplex PCR assay on genomic DNA amplified the CDR3 region of rearranged TCR beta genes. The Illumina HiSeq System was used to sequence the amplified TCR beta libraries as 87-base-pair reads. The original methods were these. In a later analysis, tens of millions of unique TCR beta chains were counted across the roughly 670 repertoires, and around 10 million of these chains were shared by at least two donors. A nearest-neighbor algorithm error-corrected the raw reads and collapsed the reads into unique sequences, merging closely related sequences to remove PCR and sequencing errors. CDR3 sequences were aligned to IMGT reference sequences to assign V, D and J gene segments. For a sequence to be retained, a match of at least six nucleotides was required to both a V gene segment and a J gene segment. A rearrangement was called productive if the CDR3 had no stop codons and remained in frame with V and J, and every other rearrangement was called non-productive. CDR3 was defined according to IMGT convention as the region running from the second conserved V-encoded cysteine to the conserved J-encoded phenylalanine. Sequences without an unambiguous match to a single V gene segment were excluded from the earlier analysis of over 500 of the donors. In an earlier analysis of 587 of the donors, a V segment was called functional when productive rearrangements were above 56.7%, and segregating when the standard deviation between donors exceeded 5%. A statistical classification framework was built to diagnose cytomegalovirus status from the catalog of TCR beta chain sequences. In a later analysis, TCR nucleotide sequences were compared against IMGT/GENE-DB human TR gene sequences so that V and J genes could be assigned. The TCRdist pipeline was used in a later analysis to assign CDR3 sequences and most-parsimonious VDJ recombination scenarios. In a later analysis, each TCR beta chain was defined by its CDR3 amino acid sequence together with its V-gene family, and reads lacking a unique V-gene family were excluded. A later analysis removed 500 to 650 highly shared, low-generation-probability nucleotide sequences to deal with suspected cross-contamination and a sequencing artifact. In a later analysis, a clonal expansion index for each public chain was calculated from normalized within-repertoire ranks of inferred template counts. In a later analysis, generation probabilities were computed using a VDJ recombination model fitted to out-of-frame rearrangements, and the results were checked against IGoR. In a later analysis, TCR-TCR, TCR-HLA and TCR-CMV co-occurrence was scored with hypergeometric tests, and a repertoire-size bias correction was applied to TCR pairs. A later analysis estimated false discovery rates by permuting HLA or CMV assignments 20 times. In a later analysis, co-occurring TCRs were grouped using DBSCAN, and TCRdist sequence similarity was added for clustering within HLA-allele-positive subsets. Repertoires with fewer than 30,000 or more than 120,000 public chains, plus five repertoires with anomalous nucleotide sharing, were excluded from co-occurrence clustering. Entries here come from immuneACCESS through TCRdb and include only in-frame sequences with V and J called. Some clones fail to appear in such tables; in the studies checked, an unresolved V gene covers under half of the shortfall, and the cause of the remainder is unknown. The V and J calls and the clone size are those of that table, but D and trimming were determined from the DNA. A total of 150,000 to 200,000 clones appear in this sample, roughly four fifths of them only once. The ten largest clones represent around 2.1% of the sample.

Results the study describes overall, beyond this receptor: While some public TCRs were present in many individuals, most TCR sequences turned up only very rarely across donors. When HLA alleles, especially DR and DQ, strongly co-occurred, attributing TCR associations to individual alleles was difficult. The study gave a list of about 170 TCR beta chains associated with cytomegalovirus. In an earlier analysis of over 550 of the donors, most TCR beta V segments were observed in productive rearrangements about 87% or about 30% of the time, broadly matching IMGT annotations. Because the 87-base-pair reads could not distinguish some IMGT-functional V segments, including TRBV6-2 and TRBV6-3, those segments were excluded. The presence/absence analyses assumed that sequencing depth was roughly uniform across donors, and that assumption may not be true. Because HLA typing was missing for some donors at each locus, association tests included only the typed subset. A later analysis reported that several top co-occurrence clusters appeared linked to parvovirus B19, influenza, CMV and Epstein-Barr virus. Because counts were too low, about 17 rarely observed V segments, including chromosome 9 orphons, were excluded from the earlier analysis of a few hundred of the donors. In a later genetic analysis, a missense DCLRE1C variant was associated with V-gene and J-gene trimming of TCR beta chains, and the association was replicated in an independent cohort. A later analysis found that TCR association rates varied across HLA loci, with DRB1 alleles showing the most associated TCRs and HLA-C alleles the fewest. According to a later genetic analysis, donors in an Asian-associated ancestry cluster had fewer N-insertions in productive TCRs than the roughly 670-donor mean. A later analysis found that HLA-associated TCR beta chains were more clonally expanded and had lower generation probabilities than equally common non-associated chains. Only TCR beta chains were sequenced in this cohort, and the absence of alpha or paired-chain data limited detectable features. A further reported finding was that TCR beta sequences accurately predicted the HLA-A and HLA-B alleles for most subjects in the first cohort. The authors suggested that the approach could potentially be generalized to other disease states and immunological phenotypes. Linkage disequilibrium might explain the correlated functional status among segregating V segments, but an unknown experimental factor could not be ruled out. Three of the identified cytomegalovirus-associated TCR beta chains were confirmed in vitro to be specific for cytomegalovirus antigens. A later analysis found that most CMV-associated TCR beta chains appeared HLA-restricted, with HLA associations seemingly driven largely by CMV exposure. In a later analysis, 16,951 TCR beta sequences were associated with specific HLA alleles at a false discovery rate of 0.05. A cluster of highly shared sequence variants was judged likely to represent a technical artifact of the sequencing pipeline. The classifier was reported to diagnose cytomegalovirus status with high specificity and sensitivity in both the original and validation cohorts. Immune exposure information for the cohort was limited to CMV serostatus.

The germline V end is reduced by 0 bases and the J end by 0 bases; junction bases left unmatched: 2. The CDR3 contains 15 residues, cysteine and phenylalanine counted. The kept DNA is CDR3 alone, 45 bases in frame from the first base. Sequences SGHNT (CDR1) and YYREEE (CDR2) are obtained from the germline V gene (reference sequence). The specimen sequenced was PBMCs. The chain links TRBV5-4 with TRBJ1-2; TRBD1 lines up with 7 middle nucleotides. The sequence was obtained from a woman in her late teens or twenties in good health and CMV-seropositive. The DNA reads as follows: TGTGCCAGCAGCTTGGCTGGGACAGCTAACTATGGCTACACCTTC. Its translation is CASSLAGTANYGYTF.